The 8 T cell receptor beta chains in this list originate from one sample, sequenced in a study of T cells in women clearing cervical HPV infection (dated by TCRdb to between 2017 and 2018). Libraries were made using the immunoSEQ multiplex PCR assay. TCRdb carries this immuneACCESS record with in-frame sequences only. Its versions omit some clonotypes, under half of them owing to an unresolved V gene in the studies checked, with the rest unexplained. The table of this sample itemizes more than 30,000 clones. The top ten hold roughly 6.8% of the sample. Source material: blood buffy coat. These receptors were collected from a woman between 18 and 75 years old with a cervical HPV16 infection that either progressed to CIN3+ or cleared (not recorded which).

Points on this clone: The read is 3 residues too short to cover the CDR3 end, so that end is filled in from the germline J gene. V and J are TRBV30 and TRBJ1-2; 11 nucleotides match TRBD1. This CDR3 has 15 residues. Germline CDR1 GTSNPN, CDR2 SVGIG (reference sequence). CDR3 DNA (partial): TGTGCCTGGAGCGAACCGAGGACAGGGGGCGGCGAC. Translation: CAWSEPRTGGGD. The CDR3 in its entirety is CAWSEPRTGGGDYTF.

Regarding this clone: The CDR3 is cut off 3 residues early in the read; its end comes from the germline J gene. V is TRBV12-3 or TRBV12-4 and J is TRBJ1-2, with TRBD1 matching 8 bases. This CDR3 comprises 15 residues. V lost 3 bases and J lost 4; bases outside the gene matches: 7. CDR3 DNA (partial): TGTGCCAGCAGTTTTAACGACAGGGGAGGCTATGGC. As protein: CASSFNDRGGYG. In full, the CDR3 is CASSFNDRGGYGYTF.

In regard to this clone: The CDR3 extends 3 residues past the end of the read, so its final part is completed from the germline J gene. The V gene is TRBV7-2, the J gene TRBJ1-6, with TRBD1 identical over 9 bases. V shed 0 bases, J shed 7 bases, and the junction held 7 bases outside the gene matches. There are 17 residues in the CDR3. CDR1 is SGHTA, CDR2 FQGNSA, per germline. The sequenced CDR3 bases are TGTGCCAGCAGCTTAGCCTCGCCCGGGACAGGGAATTCACCC. This encodes CASSLASPGTGNSP. The entire CDR3 is CASSLASPGTGNSPLHF.

With regard to this clone: The read ends 3 residues early relative to the CDR3; the germline J gene fills the gap. The chain recombines TRBV18 with TRBJ2-1, with TRBD2 matching 9 bases. Germline CDR1 KGHSH, CDR2 LQKENI. The V segment lost 0 bases and the J segment 5 bases; nucleotides outside the gene matches: 8. This CDR3 spans 17 amino acids. The CDR3 spells CASSPPYSGSPNNEQFF. Partial CDR3 DNA: TGTGCCAGCTCACCACCGTATAGCGGGAGCCCAAACAATGAG.

To note about this clone: The CDR3 extends 3 residues past the end of the read, so its final part is completed from the germline J gene. The rearrangement links TRBV29-1 to TRBJ2-5, with 10 bases fitting TRBD1. Germline-derived CDR1 and CDR2 are SQVTM and ANQGSEA. The CDR3 is made up of 13 amino acids. Losses at the gene ends were 7 bases for V and 4 bases for J; bases not matched to a gene: 6. CDR3 loop: CSARQGAGETQYF. The DNA read from the CDR3 is TGCAGCGCAAGACAGGGGGCCGGAGAGACC.

In the case of this clone: The read ends 3 residues shy of where the CDR3 ends; the end is completed using the germline J gene. The V and J genes are TRBV7-9 and TRBJ1-5; TRBD1 matches 8 bases. There are 14 residues in the CDR3. Germline loops: CDR1 SEHNR, CDR2 FQNEAQ (reference sequence). Germline trimming cut 5 bases from V and 3 bases from J; bases unmatched to any gene: 3. Incomplete CDR3 DNA: TGTGCCAGCAGCCCGGACAGGGACAATCAGCCC. Translated, it gives CASSPDRDNQP. In full, the CDR3 reads CASSPDRDNQPQHF.

Concerning this clone itself: The CDR3 extends 3 residues past the end of the read, so its final part is completed from the germline J gene. The gene calls are TRBV5-8 and TRBJ2-3; maybe TRBD2 (6 bases). This CDR3 region has 15 residues. CDR1 and CDR2 (germline): SGHTS, YDEGEE. CDR3 amino acids: CASSLNGGNQETQYF. The CDR3 DNA, read in part, is TGTGCCAGCAGCCTAAACGGGGGAAACCAAGAGACG.

About this clone: The CDR3 goes on 3 residues after the read ends, and that part is filled in from the germline J gene. The rearrangement joins TRBV19 to TRBJ2-4, with D perhaps matching TRBD2 (6 bases). The germline V gene encodes CDR1 LNHDA and CDR2 SQIVND (reference sequence). This CDR3 contains 10 residues. This CDR3 reads CASKAGGQYF. CDR3 bases read: TGTGCCAGTAAAGCGGGTGGT.